The 11 T cell receptor beta chains in this list originate from one sample, sequenced in a study of OX40 agonist ivuxolimab in advanced cancers. Sequencing was performed with immunoSEQ multiplex PCR; in TCRdb, only in-frame clones are kept and a portion is missing. The table shows approximately 84,000 clones, with roughly 89% occurring only once. The source material was CD4+ or CD8+ T cells sorted from blood, sampled in a trial of the OX40 agonist ivuxolimab. The receptor source for this set is an adult with an advanced solid tumor such as melanoma, head and neck, liver or kidney cancer.

The chain has TRBV6-5 and TRBJ1-1; D is possibly TRBD1 (6 bases). CDR1 MNHEY and CDR2 SVGAGI come from the germline V gene. CDR3 length: 12 residues. The V gene lost 10 bases and the J gene lost 12 bases, with 21 bases spanning the gap. The CDR3 DNA reads TGTGCCACCTCGACGGGGGGCGGTTTTCCTTTCTTT. Translated: CATSTGGGFPFF.

This clone was detected once. The gene calls are TRBV5-1 and TRBJ2-7, with 15 positions matching TRBD2. Germline V gene lookup returns CDR1 SGHRS and CDR2 YFSETQ. The V segment lost 2 bases and the J segment 1 base; nucleotides outside the gene matches: 7. CDR3 length: 18 amino acids. In DNA form, the CDR3 reads TGCGCCAGCAGCTTTGGACTAGCGGGAGGGCCAAGGTCCTACGAGCAGTACTTC. Translating gives CASSFGLAGGPRSYEQYF.

The genes are TRBV7-3 and TRBJ2-5; tentative D call: TRBD1 (5 bases). The CDR3 spans 14 residues. CDR1 SGHTA and CDR2 FQGTGA come from the germline V gene. V gave up 2 bases and J gave up 5 bases, with 12 bases separating them. The CDR3 protein is CASSLRQGSETQYF. The CDR3, as DNA: TGTGCCAGCAGCTTACGGCAGGGAAGCGAGACCCAGTACTTC.

CDR3 sequence: CASSLASGSTYEQYF. CDR3 bases: TGCGCCAGCAGCTTGGCTAGCGGGAGTACCTACGAGCAGTACTTC. The rearrangement joins TRBV5-1 to TRBJ2-7; TRBD2 matches 10 bases. CDR1 is SGHRS and CDR2 is YFSETQ in the germline V gene. The CDR3 sequence is 15 residues long. The V segment lost 0 bases and the J segment 2 bases; nucleotides outside the gene matches: 2.

The V call is TRBV5-1, the J call TRBJ2-7, with a weak D call TRBD2 (5 bases). CDR3 length: 15 amino acids. Between the trimmed V and J ends, which lost 5 bases and 4 bases, there was a span of 19 bases. Germline CDR1 SGHRS, CDR2 YFSETQ. This CDR3 reads CASRPLQRGVYEQYF. CDR3 coding DNA: TGCGCCAGCAGGCCACTCCAACGGGGAGTTTACGAGCAGTACTTC.

The gene calls are TRBV7-8 and TRBJ1-1; possibly TRBD1 for D (5 bases). V shed 5 bases and J shed 6 bases, with 10 bases lying between them. The CDR3 contains 12 residues. Germline loops: CDR1 SGHVS, CDR2 FQNEAQ. The CDR3 is CASSPGFAEAFF. The CDR3 DNA is TGTGCCAGCAGCCCAGGGTTTGCTGAAGCTTTCTTT.

This clone was counted a single time. This chain links TRBV5-8 with TRBJ1-6, with D perhaps TRBD1 (5 bases). Germline CDR1 is SGHTS and CDR2 is YDEGEE. The CDR3 is made up of 15 amino acids. The V end was cut by 0 bases, the J end by 5 bases, with 9 bases between. Here the CDR3 reads CASSLVGGNNSPLHF. For the CDR3, the DNA is TGTGCCAGCAGCTTGGTGGGGGGTAATAATTCACCCCTCCACTTT.

The genes are TRBV28 and TRBJ2-6; TRBD2 might be the D (5 bases). Per the germline V gene, CDR1 is MDHEN and CDR2 is SYDVKM. The CDR3 loop spans 14 amino acids. The DNA of the CDR3 is TGTGGAACCCGGGGTACTTCTGGGGCCAACGTCCTGACTTTC. The encoded protein is CGTRGTSGANVLTF.

This chain joins TRBV11-3 and TRBJ2-2, with 8 bases lining up with TRBD1. The V gene's germline CDR1 is SGHNT and CDR2 YENEEA. Germline trimming cut 5 bases from V and 15 bases from J; bases unmatched to any gene: 8. The CDR3 loop spans 12 amino acids. CDR3 loop: CASSRTRGRVFF. The CDR3 DNA follows: TGTGCCAGCAGCCGAACCAGGGGGCGGGTGTTTTTT.

This chain links TRBV12-5 with TRBJ2-1; no clear D gene. Germline CDR1 is LGHNT and CDR2 is FRNRAP. Trimming removed 7 bases at V and 1 base at J, with 8 bases between. The CDR3 extends over 13 amino acids. CDR3 sequence: CASAESSYNEQFF. The CDR3 DNA sequence: TGTGCTAGTGCGGAGAGTTCCTACAATGAGCAGTTCTTC. The full variable domain, its missing parts supplied by reference TRBV12-5 and TRBJ2-1, is DARVTQTPRHKVTEMGQEVTMRCQPILGHNTVFWYRQTMMQGLELLAYFRNRAPLDDSGMPKDRFSAEMPDATLATLKIQPSEPRDSAVYFCASAESSYNEQFFGPGTRLTVL.

In its sample, this clone was seen once. V and J are TRBV6-5 and TRBJ2-7; 8 bases align to TRBD2. V shed 8 bases and J 2 bases; nucleotides not matched to a gene: 5. Germline V gene data show CDR1 as MNHEY and CDR2 as SVGAGI. CDR3 length: 13 amino acids. The chain's CDR3 is CASREGVPYEQYV. DNA of the CDR3: TGTGCCAGCCGGGAGGGGGTACCCTACGAGCAGTACGTC.